Listed below are T cell receptor beta chains from one sample, sequenced in a study of identical twins. TCRdb reprocessed the 5' RACE reads via MiXCR and lists one record per CDR3 protein. This table holds about 530,000 distinct CDR3 sequences, about 22% found once. The sample also formed part of further work on yellow fever vaccine responses in identical twins.

The specimen sequenced was CD4+ T cells sorted from blood. Source of these receptors: a woman aged 18-35 years in good health. Both conserved end residues are part of each CDR3. A D gene is named only where the DNA matches it firmly. Where a row states a size, it is once, few, many or the class of an expanded clone; other rows omit it.

V	size	D	J	CDR3	DNA
TRBV2	-	TRBD2	TRBJ2-1	CASKFPSPNSGLAVGEQFF	TGTGCCAGCAAGTTCCCCTCCCCAAACTCGGGACTAGCGGTTGGGGAGCAGTTCTTC
TRBV20-1	-	TRBD2	TRBJ2-7	CSARELAGRGEQYF	TGCAGTGCTAGAGAGCTAGCGGGGCGGGGAGAGCAGTACTTC
TRBV27	once	TRBD1	TRBJ2-7	CASSFGQGEQYF	TGTGCCAGCAGCTTCGGACAGGGAGAGCAGTACTTC
TRBV19	few	-	TRBJ2-1	CASSLTGGASYNEQFF	TGTGCCAGTAGCCTCACGGGCGGTGCCTCCTACAATGAGCAGTTCTTC
TRBV7-8	-	-	TRBJ2-3	CASSPSAWNTADTQYF	TGTGCCAGCAGCCCCTCGGCCTGGAACACAGCAGATACGCAGTATTTT
TRBV28	-	-	TRBJ2-7	CASRGREVEYF	TGTGCCAGCAGGGGCCGGGAAGTAGAGTACTTC
TRBV24-1	-	-	TRBJ1-4	CATSDTLNEKLFF	TGTGCCACCAGTGATACCTTGAATGAAAAACTGTTTTTT
TRBV24-1	-	-	TRBJ1-5	CATSGQGDQPQHF	TGTGCCACCAGTGGTCAGGGAGATCAGCCCCAGCATTTT
TRBV18	-	-	TRBJ1-4	CASSPVLGEKLFF	TGTGCCAGCTCACCAGTCCTCGGCGAAAAACTGTTTTTT
TRBV28	once	TRBD1	TRBJ1-4	CASSFFDRGGEKLFF	TGTGCCAGCAGTTTCTTTGACAGGGGAGGTGAAAAACTGTTTTTT
TRBV7-6	-	TRBD2	TRBJ2-3	CASRPLLAESTDTQYF	TGTGCCAGCAGGCCCCTACTAGCGGAGAGCACAGATACGCAGTATTTT
TRBV10-3	-	-	TRBJ1-5	CAIGDTDNQPQHF	TGTGCCATCGGGGACACAGACAATCAGCCCCAGCATTTT
TRBV4-1	many	-	TRBJ1-1	CASSQDSGGNYPTEAFF	TGCGCCAGCAGCCAAGATAGCGGGGGAAACTACCCGACTGAAGCTTTCTTT
TRBV29-1	-	-	TRBJ1-1	CSVDWGDTEAFF	TGCAGCGTTGACTGGGGAGACACTGAAGCTTTCTTT
TRBV7-8	-	TRBD2	TRBJ2-1	CASSLRASGRTGNEQFF	TGTGCCAGCAGCTTAAGGGCTAGCGGGAGGACTGGGAATGAGCAGTTCTTC
TRBV7-2	once	-	TRBJ2-1	CASSSTRGAGEQFF	TGTGCCAGCAGTTCTACTAGAGGCGCGGGTGAGCAGTTCTTC